Presented here are 16 T cell receptor beta chains from one specimen sequenced in a study of blood T cells in healthy people across ages. Combining a sample-barcoded 5' primer with a J-beta primer mix, a second PCR ran for 7 to 11 cycles. Each CDR3 protein is one row after TCRdb ran MiXCR on the 5' RACE reads. The profile shows more than 900,000 distinct CDR3 sequences, under 35% of them singletons. This sample was shared with a second study, whose subject was T cells of mothers and their children.

Source material: blood. These receptors all stem from a woman between 40 and 50 years old in good health.

The V gene is TRBV12-3 or TRBV12-4, the J gene TRBJ1-4, with 7 bases lining up with TRBD1. V lost 5 bases to trimming and J lost 8 bases; unmatched junction nucleotides: 11. CDR3 size: 15 residues. The CDR3 spells CASSLRQGQGEKLFF. The CDR3 DNA follows: TGTGCCAGCAGTCTCCGACAGGGTCAGGGCGAAAAACTGTTTTTT.

The rearrangement joins TRBV10-3 to TRBJ2-1, with 8 bases aligning to TRBD2. The J call is doubtful: the DNA matches TRBJ2-7 better. CDR1 ENHRY and CDR2 SYGVKD come from the germline V gene. The CDR3 runs to 14 residues. CDR3 in DNA: TGTGCCATCAGCCAACTAGCGGACTACAATGAGCAGTACTTC. It yields the protein CAISQLADYNEQYF.

This clonotype showed up many times. The chain uses TRBV6-1 and TRBJ2-2; 8 nucleotides match TRBD2. The V segment lost 2 bases and the J segment 6 bases; nucleotides outside the gene matches: 2. Germline V CDR1 and CDR2: MNHNS, SASEGT. The CDR3 is 14 residues long. CDR3 DNA: TGTGCCAGCAGTGAATTGCGGGGGGCCGGGGAGCTGTTTTTT. It is translated as CASSELRGAGELFF.

This chain joins TRBV28 and TRBJ2-1; no firm D call. The CDR3 runs 15 residues. V gave up 7 bases and J gave up 0 bases, with 13 bases separating them. Per germline, CDR1 MDHEN and CDR2 SYDVKM. DNA for the CDR3: TGTGCCAGCACCTGGTCTCCCTCCTCCTACAATGAGCAGTTCTTC. It is translated as CASTWSPSSYNEQFF.

This clonotype has a count of ten or more. This rearrangement joins TRBV12-5 to TRBJ2-5; no reliable D call. The CDR3 extends over 13 amino acids. From germline, CDR1 is LGHNT and CDR2 FRNRAP. V shed 1 base and J shed 5 bases, with 8 bases lying between them. CDR3 nucleotide sequence: TGTGCTAGTGGTTTGGGATCCAGTGAGACCCAGTACTTC. Its protein product is CASGLGSSETQYF.

This clonotype was seen only a few times. This chain links TRBV12-3 or TRBV12-4 with TRBJ1-2; TRBD1 matches 7 bases. The CDR3 loop spans 14 amino acids. The J segment lost 4 bases and the V segment lost 4 bases, leaving 6 bases of the junction unmatched. The CDR3 protein is CASSSLGQFYGYTF. The CDR3 DNA reads TGTGCCAGCAGTTCCCTGGGACAGTTCTATGGCTACACCTTC.

J is TRBJ1-1 and V is TRBV4-2; no reliable D call. This CDR3 comprises 13 residues. Trimming shortened V by 1 base and J by 5 bases, and 8 bases separated the two germline ends. Germline V lookup: CDR1 LGHNA, CDR2 YNFKEQ. The CDR3 reads CASSQGHKTEAFF. The CDR3 DNA reads as TGTGCCAGCAGCCAAGGACACAAGACTGAAGCTTTCTTT.

The V gene is TRBV14, the J gene TRBJ1-2; 7 nucleotides match TRBD1. The length of the CDR3 is 15 residues. V gave up 3 bases and J gave up 4 bases; unmatched junction bases: 8. Looked up from germline, CDR1 is SGHDN and CDR2 is FVKESK. The CDR3: CASSHNRGGGYGYTF. Written as DNA, the CDR3 is TGTGCCAGCAGCCATAACAGGGGTGGCGGCTATGGCTACACCTTC.

The chain recombines TRBV5-1 with TRBJ1-2, with D uncertain. The CDR3 sequence is 17 residues long. V was clipped by 0 bases and J by 3 bases, with 18 bases between them. Germline CDR1 reads SGHRS; CDR2 reads YFSETQ. The DNA of the CDR3 is TGCGCCAGCAGCTTGGCGGCCCGTGGTTCCTTTCACTATGGCTACACCTTC. Its translation: CASSLAARGSFHYGYTF.

This clonotype was observed many times. This chain connects TRBV7-2 to TRBJ2-7; D is perhaps TRBD1 (5 bases). Per the germline V gene, CDR1 is SGHTA and CDR2 is FQGNSA. Trimming left V 5 bases short and J 4 bases short, with 18 bases between. There are 15 residues in the CDR3. The CDR3 DNA sequence: TGTGCCAGCAGCCCCCAGCAGGGTTTAGGTTACGAGCAGTACTTC. It specifies CASSPQQGLGYEQYF.

This clonotype has a count of ten or more. The gene calls are TRBV15 and TRBJ2-7, with D unresolved. V was cut by 0 bases and J by 2 bases, with 17 bases left in between. CDR1 is LNHNV, CDR2 YYDKDF, per germline (reference sequence). This CDR3 has 17 amino acids. The CDR3 DNA sequence: TGTGCCACCAGCAGAGATAAGGCGTTCTATCGTGCCTACGAGCAGTACTTC. Residues: CATSRDKAFYRAYEQYF.

The rearrangement uses TRBV18 and TRBJ2-5; tentative D call: TRBD2 (6 bases). The V and J ends lost 3 bases and 2 bases respectively, with 13 bases between them. This CDR3 is built from 15 residues. CDR1 and CDR2 (germline): KGHSH, LQKENI. CDR3: CASSPLGGPQETQYF. The CDR3 DNA reads TGTGCCAGCTCACCTCTCGGGGGACCTCAAGAGACCCAGTACTTC.

V usage is TRBV28 and J usage is TRBJ2-1; D is unresolved. The CDR3 extends over 14 amino acids. Trimming pared 5 bases from V and 5 bases from J, leaving 13 bases between. The germline V gene encodes CDR1 MDHEN and CDR2 SYDVKM. The CDR3 DNA reads as TGTGCCAGCAGTGCCCCGGATTACAACAATGAGCAGTTCTTC. Protein sequence: CASSAPDYNNEQFF.

In this sample, this clonotype turned up many times. This chain connects TRBV7-9 to TRBJ2-7; TRBD1 matches at 11 bases. This CDR3 comprises 14 residues. CDR1 and CDR2 from the germline V gene are SEHNR and FQNEAQ (reference sequence). V gave up 3 bases and J gave up 7 bases; unmatched junction bases: 5. The CDR3 sequence: CASSFPGQGGEQYF. Written as DNA, the CDR3 is TGTGCCAGCAGCTTTCCGGGACAGGGGGGAGAGCAGTACTTC.

Only a few counts were recorded for this clonotype. The chain couples TRBV18 to TRBJ2-1; TRBD2 aligns across 7 bases. The germline CDR1 and CDR2 sequences are KGHSH and LQKENI. V was pared by 0 bases and J by 0 bases, with 2 bases of the junction left unmatched. The CDR3 has 16 amino acids. In DNA form, the CDR3 reads TGTGCCAGCTCACCACCGGGACTAAGCTCCTACAATGAGCAGTTCTTC. Protein: CASSPPGLSSYNEQFF.

This clonotype was counted a few times. This sequence joins TRBV28 and TRBJ1-1; D is possibly TRBD1 (6 bases). The CDR3 spans 15 residues. V was pared by 6 bases and J by 5 bases, with 19 bases between. From germline, CDR1 is MDHEN and CDR2 SYDVKM. In DNA form, the CDR3 reads TGTGCCAGCAGGCCGGGACATAGGATTGATACTGAAGCTTTCTTT. It yields the protein CASRPGHRIDTEAFF.